These 27 T cell receptor beta chains were all obtained from the same sample, sequenced in a study of follicular helper T cells after annual influenza vaccination (TCRdb year 2017). This specimen's time point label, interpreted: 2014-2015 season, pre-vaccination. The library was generated by the immunoSEQ multiplex PCR assay. TCRdb's version of the immuneACCESS table is confined to in-frame rearrangements and falls short of the full clone set. An unresolved V gene accounts for under half of the shortfall where checked; the remainder is of unknown origin. For this sample there are 10,000 to 15,000 clones; just under 80% appear just once. Of the sample, roughly 0.5% falls within the top ten clones. The material sequenced was CXCR5- memory CD4+ T cells sorted from blood, taken on the day of influenza vaccination. The sample's cell subset or site label, in plain terms: CXCR5- memory CD4 T cells. These receptors were collected from an adult who received the influenza vaccine.

The chain has TRBV21-1 and TRBJ2-7; the table gives TRBD2 as D, unverified against the DNA. TRBV21-1 is a known pseudogene. This CDR3 has 12 amino acids. In nucleotides, the CDR3 is TGTGCCAGCCTGGAGGAAACCTACGAGCAGTACTTC. As protein: CASLEETYEQYF.

In this sample, this clone turned up a few times. The genes are TRBV4-2 and TRBJ1-5; D call uncertain. The CDR3 contains 15 residues. Germline V gene lookup returns CDR1 LGHNA and CDR2 YNFKEQ. Trimming cost V 0 bases and J 2 bases, with 8 bases left between them. The DNA of the CDR3 is TGTGCCAGCAGCCAAGAGGTGGCGGGCAATCAGCCCCAGCATTTT. Translated, it gives CASSQEVAGNQPQHF.

The V and J genes are TRBV2 and TRBJ2-5; TRBD2 aligns across 9 bases. This CDR3 region has 15 residues. CDR1 SNHLY and CDR2 FYNNEI come from the germline V gene. V trimming: 10 bases; J trimming: 5 bases; junction bases outside the gene matches: 14. CDR3 coding DNA: TGTGCCACGGGGGGTAGCGGGGGCGCCTGGGAGACCCAGTACTTC. Residues: CATGGSGGAWETQYF.

The chain links TRBV10-1 to TRBJ2-3; the D is unclear. Per germline, CDR1 WNHNN and CDR2 SYGVQD (reference sequence). V lost 7 bases to trimming and J lost 0 bases, with 11 bases between them. The CDR3 runs 14 residues. The DNA for the CDR3 is TGCGCCAGCATGACCAATCGGAGCACAGATACGCAGTATTTT. Translated, it gives CASMTNRSTDTQYF.

The rearrangement uses TRBV27 and TRBJ2-3; D is perhaps TRBD1 or TRBD2 (6 bases each). The CDR3 is 15 amino acids. The germline V gene encodes CDR1 MNHEY and CDR2 SMNVEV (reference sequence). V lost 6 bases, J lost 0 bases, and 13 bases lay in between. CDR3 loop: CASSRGLPSTDTQYF. CDR3 sequence (DNA): TGTGCCAGCAGCCGGGGGCTTCCTAGCACAGATACGCAGTATTTT.

J is TRBJ1-2 and V is TRBV7-8; D unclear. There are 17 residues in the CDR3. The V gene lost 4 bases and the J gene lost 5 bases, with 23 bases spanning the gap. Germline CDR1 reads SGHVS; CDR2 reads FQNEAQ. The chain's CDR3 is CASSSRRDSPTLYGYTF. The CDR3 region has the DNA TGTGCCAGCAGCTCAAGGAGAGACTCTCCGACCTTATATGGCTACACCTTC.

This clone has just a few counts. The V gene is TRBV27, the J gene TRBJ2-7, with 9 bases lining up with TRBD1. V shed 5 bases and J 3 bases; nucleotides not matched to a gene: 11. Germline V gene lookup returns CDR1 MNHEY and CDR2 SMNVEV (reference sequence). There are 16 residues in the CDR3. CDR3 bases: TGTGCCAGCAGTGTAAATCCCGGGACAGGGATCTACGAGCAGTACTTC. This sequence encodes CASSVNPGTGIYEQYF.

This clone was counted a single time. V usage is TRBV2 and J usage is TRBJ1-1; D is uncertain. The length of the CDR3 is 14 residues. Trimming cost V 4 bases and J 0 bases, with 9 bases left between them. Germline CDR1 reads SNHLY; CDR2 reads FYNNEI. The CDR3 DNA is TGTGCCAGCAGTGGCAGCACACTGAACACTGAAGCTTTCTTT. This translates into CASSGSTLNTEAFF.

The chain recombines TRBV29-1 with TRBJ2-2, with 7 bases matching TRBD2. The CDR3 spans 13 residues. Unmatched junction bases numbered 7, after V lost 7 bases and J lost 5 bases. CDR1 is SQVTM and CDR2 is ANQGSEA in the germline V gene. The CDR3 coding sequence is TGCAGCGCCGGTAGGGGAGGGACCGGGGAGCTGTTTTTT. Protein product: CSAGRGGTGELFF.

The chain combines TRBV5-4 with TRBJ1-1; D not resolved. This CDR3 is 12 amino acids long. V lost 7 bases and J lost 4, with 11 bases in between. Germline CDR1 reads SGHNT; CDR2 reads YYREEE (reference sequence). The CDR3 spells CASRQSGTEAFF. The CDR3 DNA sequence: TGTGCCAGCCGCCAGAGTGGCACTGAAGCTTTCTTT. The full variable domain, completed using reference TRBV5-4 and TRBJ1-1, is ETGVTQSPTHLIKTRGQQVTLRCSSQSGHNTVSWYQQALGQGPQFIFQYYREEENGRGNFPPRFSGLQFPNYSSELNVNALELDDSALYLCASRQSGTEAFFGQGTRLTVV.

This rearrangement joins TRBV6-5 to TRBJ2-4; the D call may be TRBD1 or TRBD2 (5 bases each). The CDR3 contains 13 residues. Per the germline V gene, CDR1 is MNHEY and CDR2 is SVGAGI. Trimming took 5 bases from V and 3 from J, leaving 8 bases between them. CDR3 in amino acids: CASSRDRKNIQYF. CDR3 coding DNA: TGTGCCAGCAGTCGGGACCGCAAAAACATTCAGTACTTC.

This clone was observed a handful of times. The chain couples TRBV10-2 to TRBJ2-7; 9 nucleotides line up with TRBD2. Looked up from germline, CDR1 is WSHSY and CDR2 is SAAADI. The ends lost 6 bases at V and 3 bases at J; junction bases unmatched: 9. The CDR3 runs to 15 residues. The CDR3 here is CASSSSGGLNYEQYF. Here the CDR3 DNA reads TGCGCCAGCAGCAGTAGCGGGGGTCTTAACTACGAGCAGTACTTC.

The rearrangement links TRBV7-8 to TRBJ2-7; D not resolved. Deletions cut 5 bases from V and 1 base from J, with 15 bases between. The CDR3 has 15 amino acids. The germline V gene has CDR1 SGHVS and CDR2 FQNEAQ. CDR3 sequence reads: CASSPRRRSSYEQYF. As DNA, the CDR3 is TGTGCCAGCAGCCCGCGCCGCAGGAGTTCCTACGAGCAGTACTTC.

The rearrangement uses TRBV18 and TRBJ2-3; D is ambiguous. The V gene's germline CDR1 is KGHSH and CDR2 LQKENI. This CDR3 is 15 amino acids long. V was shortened by 3 bases and J by 0 bases, with 10 bases between the two germline ends. The CDR3, as DNA: TGTGCCAGCTCACCGCAGTTTGGGAGCACAGATACGCAGTATTTT. This gives the protein CASSPQFGSTDTQYF.

V is TRBV4-3 and J is TRBJ2-6; perhaps TRBD1 as D (5 bases). V was trimmed by 0 bases and J by 3 bases, leaving 18 bases between them. This CDR3 is 19 amino acids long. From germline, CDR1 is LGHNA and CDR2 YSLEER. Here the CDR3 DNA reads TGCGCCAGCAGCCAAGATCCCCCACGAGGACAAGATGGGGCCAACGTCCTGACTTTC. Its protein product is CASSQDPPRGQDGANVLTF.

A single count supports this clone. The chain links TRBV6-5 to TRBJ2-6; D unresolved. This CDR3 is built from 15 residues. Trimming pared 8 bases from V and 0 bases from J, leaving 11 bases between. Germline lookup yields CDR1 MNHEY and CDR2 SVGAGI. CDR3 sequence reads: CASLFGYSGANVLTF. CDR3 coding DNA: TGTGCCAGCCTCTTTGGTTACTCTGGGGCCAACGTCCTGACTTTC.

The chain joins TRBV15 to TRBJ1-6, with D tentatively TRBD1 (6 bases). Germline CDR1 is LNHNV and CDR2 is YYDKDF (reference sequence). The CDR3 loop spans 15 amino acids. Trimming removed 0 bases at V and 9 bases at J, with 12 bases between. The CDR3 loop reads CATSREVGGVSPLHF. CDR3 sequence (DNA): TGTGCCACCAGCAGAGAGGTAGGGGGAGTTTCACCCCTCCACTTT.

This sequence joins TRBV4-1 and TRBJ1-3, with D tentatively TRBD1 (5 bases). The germline V and J ends were trimmed by 1 base and 0 bases, with 7 bases remaining between them. CDR1 and CDR2 (germline): MGHRA, YSYEKL. The CDR3 consists of 15 residues. For the CDR3, the DNA is TGCGCCAGCAGCCAAGGCGGGACCTCTGGAAACACCATATATTTT. This gives the protein CASSQGGTSGNTIYF.

This clone was seen only once. The V call is TRBV7-8, the J call TRBJ1-2, with no clear D. The CDR3 is 12 amino acids. Germline loops: CDR1 SGHVS, CDR2 FQNEAQ. V dropped 3 bases and J dropped 8 bases, with 10 bases sitting between them. CDR3 protein: CASSFTVGGYTF. In nucleotides, the CDR3 is TGTGCCAGCAGCTTTACGGTTGGGGGCTACACCTTC.

The chain joins TRBV7-7 to TRBJ2-3; no reliable D call. The CDR3 contains 13 residues. Germline V lookup: CDR1 SSHAT, CDR2 FNYEAQ (reference sequence). Trimming cost V 5 bases and J 7 bases, with 13 bases left between them. The CDR3 protein is CASSPGRANTQYF. In DNA, the CDR3 is TGTGCCAGCAGCCCAGGTCGGGCCAATACGCAGTATTTT.

This chain links TRBV6-4 with TRBJ1-2; possibly TRBD1 for D (5 bases). V lost 0 bases and J lost 7, with 12 bases in between. Germline CDR1 and CDR2: MRHNA and SNTAGT. This CDR3 is built from 14 residues. The CDR3 DNA sequence: TGTGCCAGCAGTGACTCTGCAGGGCTGGCTGGCTACACCTTC. Protein: CASSDSAGLAGYTF.

This clone was observed once. The V gene is TRBV7-8, the J gene TRBJ2-1; D call uncertain. The CDR3 totals 17 residues. Trimming shortened V by 6 bases and J by 4 bases, and 22 bases separated the two germline ends. Germline V gene sequence: CDR1 SGHVS, CDR2 FQNEAQ. The CDR3 DNA reads TGTGCCAGCAGTTCCCGGCGCCACAGACAACCTTACAATGAGCAGTTCTTC. Translating it yields CASSSRRHRQPYNEQFF.

V gene TRBV7-3 combines with J gene TRBJ1-4; 9 bases are a match to TRBD1. Germline V lookup: CDR1 SGHTA, CDR2 FQGTGA. V lost 2 bases and J lost 6; bases outside the gene matches: 4. The CDR3 runs 15 residues. CDR3 sequence: CASSLPTGGHEKLFF. CDR3 sequence (DNA): TGTGCCAGCAGCTTACCGACAGGGGGGCATGAAAAACTGTTTTTT.

V usage is TRBV29-1 and J usage is TRBJ1-2; 7 nucleotides align to TRBD1. The CDR3 consists of 16 residues. J was trimmed by 1 base and V by 5 bases; bases with no gene match: 13. Germline V gene sequence: CDR1 SQVTM, CDR2 ANQGSEA. This chain's CDR3 is CSVSQARGSVNYGYTF. The CDR3 DNA follows: TGCAGCGTTTCCCAGGCCAGGGGGTCCGTTAACTATGGCTACACCTTC. Complete variable domain (other parts from reference TRBV29-1 and TRBJ1-2): SAVISQKPSRDICQRGTSLTIQCQVDSQVTMMFWYRQQPGQSLTLIATANQGSEATYESGFVIDKFPISRPNLTFSTLTVSNMSPEDSSIYLCSVSQARGSVNYGYTFGSGTRLTVV.

The CDR3 sequence: CASRRGLASSTDTQYF. CDR3 DNA: TGTGCCAGCAGGAGGGGGCTGGCTTCTAGCACAGATACGCAGTATTTT. The chain joins TRBV2 to TRBJ2-3; the match to TRBD1 covers 7 bases. Per the germline V gene, CDR1 is SNHLY and CDR2 is FYNNEI. V shed 6 bases, J shed 0 bases, and the junction held 9 bases outside the gene matches. The CDR3 sequence is 16 residues long.

The V and J genes are TRBV7-2 and TRBJ1-1; tentative D call: TRBD1 (6 bases). The CDR3 is 16 amino acids. CDR1 is SGHTA, CDR2 FQGNSA, per germline. The V and J ends lost 1 base and 6 bases respectively, with 18 bases between them. The CDR3 DNA reads TGTGCCAGCAGCTTAGTAAGTGTCAGGGGACGAGCTGAAGCTTTCTTT. Translated, it gives CASSLVSVRGRAEAFF.

The rearrangement joins TRBV5-1 to TRBJ2-7, with a weak D call TRBD2 (6 bases). The V gene lost 2 bases and the J gene lost 2 bases, with 11 bases spanning the gap. The CDR3 runs to 14 residues. The germline gives CDR1 SGHRS, CDR2 YFSETQ. The CDR3 loop is CASSFAAGPYEQYF. DNA of the CDR3: TGCGCCAGCAGCTTCGCCGCGGGGCCCTACGAGCAGTACTTC.